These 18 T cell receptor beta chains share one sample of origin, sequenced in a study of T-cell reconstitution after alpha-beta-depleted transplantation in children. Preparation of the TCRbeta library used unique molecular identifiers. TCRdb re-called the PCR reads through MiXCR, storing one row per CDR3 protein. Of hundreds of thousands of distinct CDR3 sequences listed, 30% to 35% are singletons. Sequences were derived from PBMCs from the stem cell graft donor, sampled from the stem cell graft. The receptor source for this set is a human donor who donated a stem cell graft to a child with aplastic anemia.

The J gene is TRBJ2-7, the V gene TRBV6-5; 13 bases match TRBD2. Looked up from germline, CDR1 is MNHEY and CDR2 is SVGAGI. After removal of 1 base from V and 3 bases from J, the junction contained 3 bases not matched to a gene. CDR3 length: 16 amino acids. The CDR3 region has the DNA TGTGCCAGCAGTTACTACGGGACTAGCGGGAACTACGAGCAGTACTTC. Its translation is CASSYYGTSGNYEQYF.

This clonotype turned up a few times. DNA for the CDR3: TGTGCCAGCTCACTGAGCCGGGAAGGGGCGTTCTTC. Translating gives CASSLSREGAFF. The chain is built from TRBV18 and TRBJ2-1, with D perhaps being TRBD1 or TRBD2 (5 bases each). The V gene lost 4 bases and the J gene lost 15 bases, with 16 bases spanning the gap. The CDR3 spans 12 residues. Germline lookup yields CDR1 KGHSH and CDR2 LQKENI.

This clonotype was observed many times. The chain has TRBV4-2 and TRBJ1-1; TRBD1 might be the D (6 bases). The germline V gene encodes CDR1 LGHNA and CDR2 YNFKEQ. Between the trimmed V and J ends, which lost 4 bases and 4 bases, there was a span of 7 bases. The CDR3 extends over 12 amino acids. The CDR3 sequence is CASSPTGTEAFF. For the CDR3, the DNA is TGTGCCAGCAGCCCGACAGGCACTGAAGCTTTCTTT.

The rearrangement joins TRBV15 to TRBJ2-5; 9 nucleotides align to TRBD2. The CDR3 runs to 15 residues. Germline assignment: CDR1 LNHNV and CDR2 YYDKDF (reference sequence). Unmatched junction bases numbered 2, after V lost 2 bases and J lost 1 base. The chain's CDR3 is CATSRSGRPQETQYF. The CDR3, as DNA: TGTGCCACCAGCAGAAGCGGGAGGCCCCAAGAGACCCAGTACTTC.

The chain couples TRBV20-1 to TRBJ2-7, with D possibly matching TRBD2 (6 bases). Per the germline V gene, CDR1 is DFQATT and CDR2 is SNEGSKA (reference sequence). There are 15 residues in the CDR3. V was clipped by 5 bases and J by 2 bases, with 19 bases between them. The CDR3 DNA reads TGCAGTGCTGGAGGGGCGGCGGGATCCCCCTACGAGCAGTACTTC. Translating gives CSAGGAAGSPYEQYF.

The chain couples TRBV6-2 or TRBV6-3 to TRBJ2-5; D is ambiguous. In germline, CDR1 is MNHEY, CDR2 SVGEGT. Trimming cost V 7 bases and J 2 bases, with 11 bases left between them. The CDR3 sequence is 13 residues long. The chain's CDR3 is CASIPGPQETQYF. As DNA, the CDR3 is TGTGCCAGCATACCAGGCCCACAAGAGACCCAGTACTTC.

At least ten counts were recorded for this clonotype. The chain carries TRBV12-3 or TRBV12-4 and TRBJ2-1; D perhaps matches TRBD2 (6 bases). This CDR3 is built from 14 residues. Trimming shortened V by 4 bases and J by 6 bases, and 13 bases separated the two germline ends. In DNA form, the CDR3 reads TGTGCCAGCAGTTCGCGGACTACCACCAATGAGCAGTTCTTC. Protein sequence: CASSSRTTTNEQFF.

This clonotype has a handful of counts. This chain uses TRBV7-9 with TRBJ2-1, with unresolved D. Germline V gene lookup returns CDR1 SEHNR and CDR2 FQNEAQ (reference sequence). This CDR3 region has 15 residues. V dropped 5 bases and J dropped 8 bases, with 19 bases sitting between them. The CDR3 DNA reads TGTGCCAGCAGCGACCCAAGGGCCGATCCCCATGAGCAGTTCTTC. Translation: CASSDPRADPHEQFF.

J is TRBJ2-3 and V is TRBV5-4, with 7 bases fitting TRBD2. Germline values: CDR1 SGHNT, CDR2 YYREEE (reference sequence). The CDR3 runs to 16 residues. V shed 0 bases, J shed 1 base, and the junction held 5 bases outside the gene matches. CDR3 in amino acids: CASSLVLAARTDTQYF. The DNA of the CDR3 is TGTGCCAGCAGCTTGGTCCTAGCGGCACGCACAGATACGCAGTATTTT.

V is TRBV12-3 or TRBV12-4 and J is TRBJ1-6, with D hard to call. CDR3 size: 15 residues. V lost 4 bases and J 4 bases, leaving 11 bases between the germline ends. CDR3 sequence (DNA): TGTGCCAGCAGTTCCCGGACCGGGTATAATTCACCCCTCCACTTT. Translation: CASSSRTGYNSPLHF.

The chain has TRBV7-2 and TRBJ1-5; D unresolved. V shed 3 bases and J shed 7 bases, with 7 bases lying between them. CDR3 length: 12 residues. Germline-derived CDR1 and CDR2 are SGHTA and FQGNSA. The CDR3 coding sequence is TGTGCCAGCAGCTTCAACACGCAGCCCCAGCATTTT. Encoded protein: CASSFNTQPQHF. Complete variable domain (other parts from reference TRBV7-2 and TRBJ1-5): GAGVSQSPSNKVTEKGKDVELRCDPISGHTALYWYRQSLGQGLEFLIYFQGNSAPDKSGLPSDRFSAERTGGSVSTLTIQRTQQEDSAVYLCASSFNTQPQHFGDGTRLSIL.

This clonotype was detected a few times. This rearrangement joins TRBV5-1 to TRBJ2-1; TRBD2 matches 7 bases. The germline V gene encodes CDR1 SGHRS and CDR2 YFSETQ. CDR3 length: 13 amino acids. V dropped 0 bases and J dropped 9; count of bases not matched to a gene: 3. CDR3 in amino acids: CASSLGEGREQFF. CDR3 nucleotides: TGCGCCAGCAGCTTGGGGGAGGGCCGTGAGCAGTTCTTC. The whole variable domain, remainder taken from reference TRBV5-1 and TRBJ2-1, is KAGVTQTPRYLIKTRGQQVTLSCSPISGHRSVSWYQQTPGQGLQFLFEYFSETQRNKGNFPGRFSGRQFSNSRSEMNVSTLELGDSALYLCASSLGEGREQFFGPGTRLTVL.

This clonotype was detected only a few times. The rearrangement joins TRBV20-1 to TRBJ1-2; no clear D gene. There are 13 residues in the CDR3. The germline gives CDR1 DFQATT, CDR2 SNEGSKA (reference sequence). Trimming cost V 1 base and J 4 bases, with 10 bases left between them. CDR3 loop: CSARVRRSYGYTF. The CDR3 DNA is TGCAGTGCTAGAGTCCGGAGATCCTATGGCTACACCTTC.

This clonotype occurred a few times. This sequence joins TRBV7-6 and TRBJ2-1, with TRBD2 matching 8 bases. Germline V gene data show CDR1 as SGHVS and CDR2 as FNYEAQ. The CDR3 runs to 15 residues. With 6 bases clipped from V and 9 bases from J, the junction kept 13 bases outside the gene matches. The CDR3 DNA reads TGTGCCAGCAGTGATATAGCGGGGACCTACTCTGAGCAGTTCTTC. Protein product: CASSDIAGTYSEQFF.

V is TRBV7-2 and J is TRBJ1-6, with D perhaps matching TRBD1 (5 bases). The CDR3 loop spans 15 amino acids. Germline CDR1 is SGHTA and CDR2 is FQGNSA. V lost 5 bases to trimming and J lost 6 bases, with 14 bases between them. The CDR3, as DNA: TGTGCCAGCAGCCAGACGGGACTCTCTAATTCACCCCTCCACTTT. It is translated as CASSQTGLSNSPLHF.

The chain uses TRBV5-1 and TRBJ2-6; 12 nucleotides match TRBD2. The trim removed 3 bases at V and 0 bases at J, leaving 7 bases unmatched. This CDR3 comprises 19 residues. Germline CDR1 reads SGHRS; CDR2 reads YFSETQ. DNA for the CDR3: TGCGCCAGCAGCTCCACAGGACTAGCGGGGCTCTCTGGGGCCAACGTCCTGACTTTC. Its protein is CASSSTGLAGLSGANVLTF.

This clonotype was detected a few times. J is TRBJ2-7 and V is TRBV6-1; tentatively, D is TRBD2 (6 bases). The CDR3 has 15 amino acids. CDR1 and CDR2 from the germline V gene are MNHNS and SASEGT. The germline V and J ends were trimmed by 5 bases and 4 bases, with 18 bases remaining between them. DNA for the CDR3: TGTGCCAGCAGTCCCGGGACGGGACTGCGATACGAGCAGTACTTC. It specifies CASSPGTGLRYEQYF.

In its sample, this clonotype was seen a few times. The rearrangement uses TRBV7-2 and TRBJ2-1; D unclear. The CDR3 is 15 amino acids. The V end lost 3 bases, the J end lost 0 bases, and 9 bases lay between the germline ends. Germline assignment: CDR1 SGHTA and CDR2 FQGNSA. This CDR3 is CASSFGGYSYNEQFF. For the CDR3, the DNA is TGTGCCAGCAGCTTCGGCGGTTACTCCTACAATGAGCAGTTCTTC.